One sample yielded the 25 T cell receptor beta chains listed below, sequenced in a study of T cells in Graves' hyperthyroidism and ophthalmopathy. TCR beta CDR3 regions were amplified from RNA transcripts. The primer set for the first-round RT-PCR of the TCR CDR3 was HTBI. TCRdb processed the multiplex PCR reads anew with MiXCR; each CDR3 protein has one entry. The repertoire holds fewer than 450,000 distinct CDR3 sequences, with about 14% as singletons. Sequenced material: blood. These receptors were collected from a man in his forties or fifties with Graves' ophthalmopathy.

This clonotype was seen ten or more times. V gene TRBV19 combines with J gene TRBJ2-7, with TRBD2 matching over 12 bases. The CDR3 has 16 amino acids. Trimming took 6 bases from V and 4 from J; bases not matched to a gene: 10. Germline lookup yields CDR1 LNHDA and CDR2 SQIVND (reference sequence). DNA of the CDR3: TGTGCCAGTAGCATCACTAGCGGGAGGCAAGCGTACGAGCAGTACTTC. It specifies CASSITSGRQAYEQYF. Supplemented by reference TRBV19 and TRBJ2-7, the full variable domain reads DGGITQSPKYLFRKEGQNVTLSCEQNLNHDAMYWYRQDPGQGLRLIYYSQIVNDFQKGDIAEGYSVSREKKESFPLTVTSAQKNPTAFYLCASSITSGRQAYEQYFGPGTRLTVT.

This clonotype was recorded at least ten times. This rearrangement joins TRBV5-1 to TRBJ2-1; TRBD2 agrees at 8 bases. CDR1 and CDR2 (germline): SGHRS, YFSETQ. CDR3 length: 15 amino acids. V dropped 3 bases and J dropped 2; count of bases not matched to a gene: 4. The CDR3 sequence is CASSSGLAAYNEQFF. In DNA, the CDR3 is TGCGCCAGCAGCTCTGGACTAGCCGCCTACAATGAGCAGTTCTTC.

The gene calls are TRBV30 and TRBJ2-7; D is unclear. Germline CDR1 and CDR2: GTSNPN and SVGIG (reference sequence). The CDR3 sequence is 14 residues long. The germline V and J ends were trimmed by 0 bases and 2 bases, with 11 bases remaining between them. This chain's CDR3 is CAWSVKGGTYEQYF. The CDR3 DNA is TGTGCCTGGAGTGTAAAGGGCGGAACCTACGAGCAGTACTTC. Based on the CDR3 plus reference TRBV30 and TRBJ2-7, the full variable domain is SQTIHQWPATLVQPVGSPLSLECTVEGTSNPNLYWYRQAAGRGLQLLFYSVGIGQISSEVPQNLSASRPQDRQFILSSKKLLLSDSGFYLCAWSVKGGTYEQYFGPGTRLTVT.

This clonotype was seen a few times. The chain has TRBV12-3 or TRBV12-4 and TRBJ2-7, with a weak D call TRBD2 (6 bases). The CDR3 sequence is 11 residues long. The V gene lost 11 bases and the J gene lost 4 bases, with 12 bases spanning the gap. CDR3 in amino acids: CAVGRMYEQYF. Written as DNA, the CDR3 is TGTGCCGTCGGGAGAATGTACGAGCAGTACTTC.

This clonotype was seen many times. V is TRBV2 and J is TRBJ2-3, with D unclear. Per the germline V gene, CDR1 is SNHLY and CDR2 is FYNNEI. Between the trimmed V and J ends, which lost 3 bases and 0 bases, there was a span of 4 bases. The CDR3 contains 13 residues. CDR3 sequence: CASSDISTDTQYF. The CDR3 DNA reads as TGTGCCAGCAGTGATATAAGCACAGATACGCAGTATTTT.

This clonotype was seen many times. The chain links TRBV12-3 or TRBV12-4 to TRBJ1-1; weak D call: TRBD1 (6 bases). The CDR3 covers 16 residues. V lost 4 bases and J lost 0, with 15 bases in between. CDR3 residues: CASSSTSGTLNTEAFF. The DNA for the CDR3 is TGTGCCAGCAGTTCCACCTCCGGGACACTGAACACTGAAGCTTTCTTT.

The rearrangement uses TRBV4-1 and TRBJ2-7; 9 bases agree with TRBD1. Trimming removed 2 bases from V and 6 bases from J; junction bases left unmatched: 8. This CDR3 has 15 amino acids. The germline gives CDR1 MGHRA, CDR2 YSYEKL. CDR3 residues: CASSQTGTGKGEQYF. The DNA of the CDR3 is TGCGCCAGCAGCCAAACCGGGACAGGGAAAGGCGAGCAGTACTTC.

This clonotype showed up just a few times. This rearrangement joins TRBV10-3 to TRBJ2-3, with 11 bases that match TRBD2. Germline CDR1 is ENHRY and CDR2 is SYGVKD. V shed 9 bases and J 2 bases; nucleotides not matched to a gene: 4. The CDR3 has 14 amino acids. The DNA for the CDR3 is TGTGCCATAGGGACTAGCGGCTCCACAGATACGCAGTATTTT. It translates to CAIGTSGSTDTQYF.

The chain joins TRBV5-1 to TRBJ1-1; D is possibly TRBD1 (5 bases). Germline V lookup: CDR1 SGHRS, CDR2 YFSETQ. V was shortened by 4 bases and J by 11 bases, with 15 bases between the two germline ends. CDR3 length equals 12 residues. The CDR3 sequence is CASSQAGTGAFF. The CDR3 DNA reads TGCGCCAGCAGCCAGGCCGGGACGGGGGCTTTCTTT.

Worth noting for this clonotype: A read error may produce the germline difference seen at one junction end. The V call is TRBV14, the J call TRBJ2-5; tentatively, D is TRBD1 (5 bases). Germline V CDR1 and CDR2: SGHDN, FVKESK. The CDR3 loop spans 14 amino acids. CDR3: CASSQGGLQEAQYF. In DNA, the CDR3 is TGTGCCAGCAGCCAAGGGGGCCTACAAGAGGCCCAGTACTTC.

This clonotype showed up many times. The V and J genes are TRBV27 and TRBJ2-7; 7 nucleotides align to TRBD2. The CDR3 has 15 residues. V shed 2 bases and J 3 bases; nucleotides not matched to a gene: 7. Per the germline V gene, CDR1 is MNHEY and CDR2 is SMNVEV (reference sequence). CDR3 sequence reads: CASSLAWGGSYEQYF. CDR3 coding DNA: TGTGCCAGCAGTTTAGCTTGGGGAGGGAGCTACGAGCAGTACTTC.

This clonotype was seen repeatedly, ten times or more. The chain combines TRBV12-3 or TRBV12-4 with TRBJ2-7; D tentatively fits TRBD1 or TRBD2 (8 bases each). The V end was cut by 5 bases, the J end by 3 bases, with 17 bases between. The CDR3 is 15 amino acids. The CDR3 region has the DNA TGTGCCAGCAGTCCGCGGACAGGGACTAGCTACGAGCAGTACTTC. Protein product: CASSPRTGTSYEQYF.

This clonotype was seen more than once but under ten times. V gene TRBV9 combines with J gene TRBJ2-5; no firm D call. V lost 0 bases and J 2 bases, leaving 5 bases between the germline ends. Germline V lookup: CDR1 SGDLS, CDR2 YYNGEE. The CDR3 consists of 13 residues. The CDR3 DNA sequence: TGTGCCAGCAGCGTAGAAAGTCAAGAGACCCAGTACTTC. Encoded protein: CASSVESQETQYF.

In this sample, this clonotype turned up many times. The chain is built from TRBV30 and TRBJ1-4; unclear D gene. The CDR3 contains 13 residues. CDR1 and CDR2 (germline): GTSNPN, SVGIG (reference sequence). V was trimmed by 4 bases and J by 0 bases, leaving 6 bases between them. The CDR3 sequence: CAWNFATNEKLFF. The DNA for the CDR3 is TGTGCCTGGAACTTTGCAACTAATGAAAAACTGTTTTTT.

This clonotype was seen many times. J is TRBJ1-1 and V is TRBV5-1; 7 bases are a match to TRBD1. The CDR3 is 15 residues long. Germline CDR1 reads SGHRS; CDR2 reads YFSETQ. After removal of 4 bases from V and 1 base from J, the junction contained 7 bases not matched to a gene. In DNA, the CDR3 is TGCGCCAGCAGCCCCTCGGGACAGCAGAACACTGAAGCTTTCTTT. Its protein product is CASSPSGQQNTEAFF.

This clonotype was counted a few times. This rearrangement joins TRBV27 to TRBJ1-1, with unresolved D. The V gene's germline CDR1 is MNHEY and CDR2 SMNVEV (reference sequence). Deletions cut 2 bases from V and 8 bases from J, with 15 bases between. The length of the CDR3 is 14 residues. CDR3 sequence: CASSLNGRTVEAFF. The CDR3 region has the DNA TGTGCCAGCAGTTTAAACGGACGAACAGTCGAAGCTTTCTTT.

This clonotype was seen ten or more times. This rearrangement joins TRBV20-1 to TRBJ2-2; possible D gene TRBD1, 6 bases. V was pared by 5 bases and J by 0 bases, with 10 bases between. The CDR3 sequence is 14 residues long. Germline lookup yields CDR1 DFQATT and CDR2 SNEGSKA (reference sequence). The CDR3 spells CSAFGTTNTGELFF. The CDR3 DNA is TGCAGTGCTTTCGGGACAACGAACACCGGGGAGCTGTTTTTT.

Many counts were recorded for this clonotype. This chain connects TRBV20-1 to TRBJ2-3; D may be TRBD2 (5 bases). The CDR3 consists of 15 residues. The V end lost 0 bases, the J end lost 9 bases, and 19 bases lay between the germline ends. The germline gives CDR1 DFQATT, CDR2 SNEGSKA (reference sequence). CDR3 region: CSARDPSGARITQYF. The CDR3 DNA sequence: TGCAGTGCTAGAGATCCCAGCGGAGCCCGTATAACGCAGTATTTT.

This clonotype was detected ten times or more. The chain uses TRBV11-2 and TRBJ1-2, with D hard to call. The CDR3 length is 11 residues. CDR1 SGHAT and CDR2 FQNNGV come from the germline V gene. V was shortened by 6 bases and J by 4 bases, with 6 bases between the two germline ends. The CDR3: CASSAAYGYTF. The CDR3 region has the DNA TGTGCCAGCAGTGCGGCCTATGGCTACACCTTC.

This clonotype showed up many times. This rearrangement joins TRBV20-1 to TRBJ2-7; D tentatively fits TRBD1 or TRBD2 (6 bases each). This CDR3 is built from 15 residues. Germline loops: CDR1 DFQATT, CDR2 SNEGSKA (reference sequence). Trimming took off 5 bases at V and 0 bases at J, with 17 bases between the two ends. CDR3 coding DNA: TGCAGTGCTCAGGGGAGGCGTCTCAGCTCCTACGAGCAGTACTTC. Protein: CSAQGRRLSSYEQYF.

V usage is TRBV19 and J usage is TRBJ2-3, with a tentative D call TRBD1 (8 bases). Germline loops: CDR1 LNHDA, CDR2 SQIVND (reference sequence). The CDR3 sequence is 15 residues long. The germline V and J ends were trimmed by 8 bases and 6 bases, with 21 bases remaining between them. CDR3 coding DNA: TGTGCCAGTCCCTCTGACAGGGGAGGGGCGGATACGCAGTATTTT. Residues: CASPSDRGGADTQYF.

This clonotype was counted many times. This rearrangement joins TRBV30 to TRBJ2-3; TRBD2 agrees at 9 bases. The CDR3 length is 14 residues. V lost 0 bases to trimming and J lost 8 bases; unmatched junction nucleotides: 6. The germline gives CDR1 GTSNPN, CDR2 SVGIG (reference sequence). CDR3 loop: CAWSVAGGSGTQYF. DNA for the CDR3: TGTGCCTGGAGTGTCGCGGGAGGGTCGGGTACGCAGTATTTT.

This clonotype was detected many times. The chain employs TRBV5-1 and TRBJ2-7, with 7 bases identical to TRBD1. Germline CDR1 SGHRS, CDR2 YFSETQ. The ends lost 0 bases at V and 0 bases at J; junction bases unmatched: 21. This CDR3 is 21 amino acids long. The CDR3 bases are TGCGCCAGCAGCTTGGGGACCAACAGGGGAAGGCTAGCACCGAGCTCCTACGAGCAGTACTTC. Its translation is CASSLGTNRGRLAPSSYEQYF.

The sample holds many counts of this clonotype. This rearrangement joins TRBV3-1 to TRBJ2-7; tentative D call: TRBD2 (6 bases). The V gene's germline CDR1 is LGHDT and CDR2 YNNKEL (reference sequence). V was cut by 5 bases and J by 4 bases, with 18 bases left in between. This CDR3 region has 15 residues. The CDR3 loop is CASSSGVGAGYEQYF. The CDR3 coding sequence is TGTGCCAGCAGCTCTGGAGTCGGAGCGGGTTACGAGCAGTACTTC.

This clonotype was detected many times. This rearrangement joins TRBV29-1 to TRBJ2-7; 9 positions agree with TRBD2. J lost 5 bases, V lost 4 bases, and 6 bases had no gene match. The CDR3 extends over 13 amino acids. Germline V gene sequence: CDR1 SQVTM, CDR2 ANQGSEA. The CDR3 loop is CSVGGTSNHEQYF. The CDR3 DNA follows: TGCAGCGTTGGCGGGACTAGCAATCACGAGCAGTACTTC.